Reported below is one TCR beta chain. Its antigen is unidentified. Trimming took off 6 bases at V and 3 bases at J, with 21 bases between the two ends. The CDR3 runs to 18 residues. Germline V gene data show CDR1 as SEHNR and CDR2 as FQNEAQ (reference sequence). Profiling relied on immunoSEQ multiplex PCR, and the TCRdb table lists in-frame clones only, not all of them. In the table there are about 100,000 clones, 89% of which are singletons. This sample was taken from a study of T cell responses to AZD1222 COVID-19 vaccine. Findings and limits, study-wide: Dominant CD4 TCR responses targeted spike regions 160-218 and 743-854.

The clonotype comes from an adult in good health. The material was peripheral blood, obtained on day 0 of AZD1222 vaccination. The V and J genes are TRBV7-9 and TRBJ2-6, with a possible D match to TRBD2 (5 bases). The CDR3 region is CASRSTAGLRSGANVLTF. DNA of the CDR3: TGTGCCAGCAGATCAACGGCGGGTCTCCGAAGTGGGGCCAACGTCCTGACTTTC.